This paragraph reports one T cell receptor beta chain. This specimen comes from a study of blood T cell repertoires in COVID-19. Study-level information: Nucleic acid was either cDNA or gDNA, and it came from T cells, B-cell-depleted T cells, or PBMCs.

Trimming shortened V by 5 bases and J by 0 bases, and 11 bases separated the two germline ends. Germline CDR1 and CDR2: SGHRS and YFSETQ. The CDR3 loop spans 14 amino acids. Seattle researchers signed up patients amid active infection and tracked them longitudinally. The authors' processing: By means of reference gene primer amplification, nucleated cell counts were estimated. The protocol was immunoSEQ multiplex PCR, while the TCRdb copy is restricted to in-frame clones and leaves out a portion. Clonal size and the V and J genes are those of that table, whereas D and trimming came from the DNA. The sample includes about 210,000 clones, 75% to 85% of them seen just once.

Sequenced input: peripheral blood. The sequence was collected from a man in his fifties with COVID-19, enrolled during active disease. The chain recombines TRBV5-1 with TRBJ2-5, with D possibly being TRBD1 (6 bases). CDR3 sequence reads: CASREGTYQETQYF. CDR3 bases: TGCGCCAGCAGGGAAGGGACATACCAAGAGACCCAGTACTTC.